These T cell receptor beta chains were read from a single sample in a study of regulatory and conventional T cells in RAG deficiency. Clones were sequenced by immunoSEQ multiplex PCR, and TCRdb holds only the in-frame ones, with some missing. Of roughly 32,000 clones listed, 75% to 90% were seen once; the top ten hold roughly 13%. This sample also belongs to another study, concerning regulatory T cells.

The sample was CD8+ T cells sorted from blood. These receptors were obtained from a human donor in good health. Both conserved end residues are part of each CDR3. The order of the fields is V gene, J gene, D gene, clone size, CDR3 DNA, CDR3 protein. D genes are given only for firm matches. Not all rows give a size; the values are once, few, many and, for expanded clones, a class.

>TRBV19|TRBJ2-7|TRBD1|few
TGTGCCAGTAGTAGGGCCGGGACAGTCGCTAACGAGCAGTACTTC
CASSRAGTVANEQYF
>TRBV6-5|TRBJ1-3|-|-
TGTGCCAGCAAGGTGGGCAGACTGAGAGGAAACACCATATATTTT
CASKVGRLRGNTIYF
>TRBV30|TRBJ2-7|-|-
TGTGCCTGGAGTGATCGGGCGGCCGAGCAGTACTTC
CAWSDRAAEQYF
>TRBV30|TRBJ1-3|-|-
TGTGCCTGGAGTCAGAGCAGAAACACCATATATTTT
CAWSQSRNTIYF
>TRBV7-3|TRBJ2-7|-|-
TGTGCCAGCAGCTTAAATCAGGGGACCCCCTACGAGCAGTACTTC
CASSLNQGTPYEQYF
>TRBV7-6|TRBJ1-3|TRBD1|-
TGTGCCAGCAGCTTAAACCCGGGACAGGGGGGAGGAAACACCATATATTTT
CASSLNPGQGGGNTIYF
>TRBV13|TRBJ1-3|TRBD1|-
TGTGCCAGCGGCGACCGGGACAGGGGTTCTCTCTCTGGAAACACCATATATTTT
CASGDRDRGSLSGNTIYF
>TRBV2|TRBJ2-2|-|-
TGTGCCAGCTTGTCGAAGGATTATGGGGTTGCCGGGGAGCTGTTTTTT
CASLSKDYGVAGELFF
>TRBV9|TRBJ1-2|-|-
TGTGCCAGCAGCCCCCAGGCCCATGCTAACCATGGCTACACCTTC
CASSPQAHANHGYTF
>TRBV7-9|TRBJ2-1|TRBD1|-
TGTGCCAGCAGCTCCGGACAGGGCTCCTACAATGAGCAGTTCTTC
CASSSGQGSYNEQFF
>TRBV11-2|TRBJ2-1|TRBD2|-
TGTGCCAGCAGCTCTGGTGGAAGCGGGAGGGCCAAGAATGAGCAGTTCTTC
CASSSGGSGRAKNEQFF
>TRBV7-6|TRBJ1-6|-|-
TGTGCCAGCAGCCCCGGGACCTATAATTCACCCCTCCACTTT
CASSPGTYNSPLHF
>TRBV7-6|TRBJ2-3|TRBD2|-
TGTGCCAGCAGCCCGGGGGGGCTGGGGGATACGCAGTATTTT
CASSPGGLGDTQYF
>TRBV6-6|TRBJ1-5|TRBD1|-
TGTGCCAGCAGCCCGACTCAGGGGGTAAAGCAGCCCCAGCATTTT
CASSPTQGVKQPQHF
>TRBV23-1|TRBJ1-1|-|-
TGCGCCAGCAGTCAATCTTACAGCGACAGATACACTGAAGCTTTCTTT
CASSQSYSDRYTEAFF
>TRBV19|TRBJ2-7|TRBD2|few
TGTGCCAGTAGTGCGGGACTAGCTTGGTCCTACGAGCAGTACTTC
CASSAGLAWSYEQYF
>TRBV13|TRBJ2-3|-|-
TGTGCCAGCAGCTCACCCCTTTCTGATACGCAGTATTTT
CASSSPLSDTQYF
>TRBV6-5|TRBJ2-1|TRBD2|-
TGTGCCAGCAGTTACGAAGCGGGAGTTAGTAATGAGCAGTTCTTC
CASSYEAGVSNEQFF
>TRBV5-4|TRBJ1-1|-|-
TGTGCCAGCAGCCCGATCAGGCACATGAACACTGAAGCTTTCTTT
CASSPIRHMNTEAFF
>TRBV7-9|TRBJ2-3|-|-
TGTGCCAGCAGCTCTTGGGCCCCTGATAGCACAGATACGCAGTATTTT
CASSSWAPDSTDTQYF
>TRBV30|TRBJ1-5|-|once
TGTGCCTGGAGTGTACATGGGTTGGTCGGCAATCAGCCCCAGCATTTT
CAWSVHGLVGNQPQHF
>TRBV15|TRBJ2-3|-|once
TGTGCCACCAGCAGAGATCTACAACAGGGCGGAGACACAGATACGCAGTATTTT
CATSRDLQQGGDTDTQYF
>TRBV11-1|TRBJ2-3|-|-
TGTGCCAGCAGCTTAGAGGAGCGGAGCACAGATACGCAGTATTTT
CASSLEERSTDTQYF
>TRBV1|TRBJ1-5|-|-
TGCACCAGCAGCCGAGGGACAGGGCGCAATCAGCCCCAGCATTTT
CTSSRGTGRNQPQHF